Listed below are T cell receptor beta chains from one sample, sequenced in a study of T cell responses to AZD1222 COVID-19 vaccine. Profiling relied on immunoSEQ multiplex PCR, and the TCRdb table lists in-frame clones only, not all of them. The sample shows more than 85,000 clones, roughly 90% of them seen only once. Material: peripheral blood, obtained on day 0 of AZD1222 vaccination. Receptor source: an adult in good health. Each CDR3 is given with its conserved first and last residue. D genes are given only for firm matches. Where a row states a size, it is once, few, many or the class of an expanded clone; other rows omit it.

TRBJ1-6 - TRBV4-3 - CASSQRQAGNSPLHF TGCGCCAGCAGCCAGCGACAGGCTGGGAATTCACCCCTCCACTTT
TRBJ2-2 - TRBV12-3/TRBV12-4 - CASSPPGELFF TGTGCCAGCAGCCCACCCGGGGAGCTGTTTTTT
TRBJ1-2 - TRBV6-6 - CASSHGARAGYTF TGTGCCAGCAGTCATGGGGCCCGCGCTGGCTACACCTTC
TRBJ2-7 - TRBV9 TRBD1 CASSVGTGVDEQYF TGTGCCAGCAGCGTAGGGACAGGGGTGGACGAGCAGTACTTC
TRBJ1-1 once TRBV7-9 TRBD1 CASSFTPGQGAEAFF TGTGCCAGCAGTTTTACCCCGGGACAGGGGGCTGAAGCTTTCTTT
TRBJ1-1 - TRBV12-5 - CASGLGGGGTEAFF TGTGCTAGTGGTTTGGGAGGGGGTGGAACTGAAGCTTTCTTT
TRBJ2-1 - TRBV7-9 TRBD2 CASSTLAGEYNEQFF TGTGCCAGCAGCACCCTAGCGGGGGAATACAATGAGCAGTTCTTC
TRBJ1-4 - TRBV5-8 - CASSSRPEEKLFF TGTGCCAGCAGCTCAAGGCCTGAAGAAAAACTGTTTTTT
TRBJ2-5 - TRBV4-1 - CASSPKGRSQETQYF TGCGCCAGCAGCCCTAAGGGCCGATCCCAAGAGACCCAGTACTTC
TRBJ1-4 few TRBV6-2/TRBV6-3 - CASSSPISTNEKLFF TGTGCCAGCAGTTCACCGATTTCAACTAATGAAAAACTGTTTTTT
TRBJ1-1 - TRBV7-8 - CASSLVGRGLNTEAFF TGTGCCAGCAGCTTAGTGGGCAGGGGACTGAACACTGAAGCTTTCTTT
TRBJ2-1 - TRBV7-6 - CASSLGPGSEQFF TGTGCCAGCAGCTTAGGGCCGGGGAGTGAGCAGTTCTTC
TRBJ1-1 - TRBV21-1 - CADIPGTEAFF TGTGCCGATATCCCTGGAACTGAAGCTTTCTTT
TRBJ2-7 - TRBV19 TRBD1 CASSVRDSFSSYEQYF TGTGCCAGTAGTGTACGGGACAGCTTCAGTTCCTACGAGCAGTACTTC
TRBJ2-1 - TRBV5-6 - CASSLYPPRDQQFF TGTGCCAGCAGCTTATACCCCCCGCGGGACCAGCAGTTCTTC
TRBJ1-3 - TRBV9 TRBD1 CASSVGTGLSGNTIYF TGTGCCAGCAGCGTTGGGACAGGCCTCTCTGGAAACACCATATATTTT
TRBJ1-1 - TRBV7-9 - CASSLGASTEAFF TGTGCCAGCAGCTTAGGGGCCAGCACTGAAGCTTTCTTT
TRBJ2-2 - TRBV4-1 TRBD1 CASSERQGMAGELFF TGCGCCAGCAGCGAAAGACAGGGGATGGCCGGGGAGCTGTTTTTT
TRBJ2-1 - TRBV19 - CASSIRGRGGGDEQFF TGTGCCAGTAGTATCCGCGGGAGAGGGGGAGGGGATGAGCAGTTCTTC
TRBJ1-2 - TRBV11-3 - CASSPETGNYGYTF TGTGCCAGCAGCCCGGAGACCGGTAACTATGGCTACACCTTC
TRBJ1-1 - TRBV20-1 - CSARRADEAFF TGCAGCGCCCGGCGGGCAGACGAAGCTTTCTTT
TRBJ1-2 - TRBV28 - CASRGSGYGYTF TGTGCCAGCAGGGGATCAGGGTATGGCTACACCTTC
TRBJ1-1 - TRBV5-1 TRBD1 CASSSPGTDLSRTEAFF TGCGCCAGCAGCTCGCCCGGGACAGACCTCTCCCGGACTGAAGCTTTCTTT
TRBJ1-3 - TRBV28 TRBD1 CASRPTGAGNTIYF TGTGCCAGCAGACCAACAGGGGCTGGAAACACCATATATTTT
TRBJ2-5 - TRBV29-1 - CSVALGGIAETQYF TGCAGCGTTGCACTAGGGGGAATCGCGGAGACCCAGTACTTC
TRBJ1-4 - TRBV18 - CASSDSSGEKLFF TGTGCCAGCTCAGACTCCTCAGGGGAAAAACTGTTTTTT
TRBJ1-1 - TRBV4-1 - CASSGRLNTEAFF TGCGCCAGCAGTGGGCGCCTGAACACTGAAGCTTTCTTT
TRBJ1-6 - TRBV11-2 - CASSLDPQSPLHF TGTGCCAGCAGCTTAGATCCCCAATCACCCCTCCACTTT
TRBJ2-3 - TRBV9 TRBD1 CASSVGPGGNTQYF TGTGCCAGCAGCGTAGGTCCAGGGGGTAATACGCAGTATTTT
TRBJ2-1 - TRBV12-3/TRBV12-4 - CASGLDEQFF TGTGCCAGCGGTTTGGATGAGCAGTTCTTC
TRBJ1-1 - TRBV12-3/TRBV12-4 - CASSLVAGDAFF TGTGCCAGCAGTTTAGTGGCAGGGGACGCTTTCTTT
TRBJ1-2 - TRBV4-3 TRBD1 CASSPGTGNYGYTF TGCGCCAGCAGCCCGGGGACAGGGAACTATGGCTACACCTTC
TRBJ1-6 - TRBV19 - CASRGSVGPGSPLHF TGTGCCAGTAGAGGGTCGGTGGGACCCGGTTCACCCCTCCACTTT